A single sample is the source of the 10 T cell receptor beta chains below, sequenced in a study of neurological immune-mediated disorders. Specified time point: technical triplicate 2. TCRdb reprocessed the 5' RACE reads with MiXCR, giving one entry per CDR3 protein. The sample carries roughly 61,000 distinct CDR3 sequences, around 24% recorded once. The specimen was PBMCs. Source of these receptors: a man in his fifties or sixties with HTLV-1-associated myelopathy (HAM/TSP).

This clonotype was seen repeatedly, ten times or more. The chain has TRBV5-5 and TRBJ1-1, with D hard to call. Germline lookup yields CDR1 SGHKS and CDR2 YYEKEE (reference sequence). CDR3 length: 15 amino acids. Trimming took 4 bases from V and 2 from J, leaving 15 bases between them. The CDR3 sequence: CASSPASTVNTEAFF. CDR3 coding DNA: TGTGCCAGCAGCCCTGCCTCGACTGTTAACACTGAAGCTTTCTTT.

This clonotype was seen many times. This rearrangement joins TRBV4-2 to TRBJ2-7; TRBD2 might be the D (5 bases). Germline-derived CDR1 and CDR2 are LGHNA and YNFKEQ. The CDR3 length is 15 residues. The V end was cut by 0 bases, the J end by 3 bases, with 12 bases between. The CDR3 DNA follows: TGTGCCAGCAGCCAAGAGAAGCAGCGGAGCTACGAGCAGTACTTC. Protein product: CASSQEKQRSYEQYF.

Ten or more counts support this clonotype. This sequence joins TRBV15 and TRBJ1-1, with 9 nucleotides matching TRBD1. CDR1 LNHNV and CDR2 YYDKDF come from the germline V gene (reference sequence). Trimming took 3 bases from V and 4 from J; bases not matched to a gene: 3. The CDR3 totals 14 residues. The CDR3 loop reads CATSRDRGITEAFF. The CDR3 DNA follows: TGTGCCACCAGCAGGGACAGGGGTATCACTGAAGCTTTCTTT. The whole variable domain, filled in from reference TRBV15 and TRBJ1-1, reads DAMVIQNPRYQVTQFGKPVTLSCSQTLNHNVMYWYQQKSSQAPKLLFHYYDKDFNNEADTPDNFQSRRPNTSFCFLDIRSPGLGDTAMYLCATSRDRGITEAFFGQGTRLTVV.

The genes are TRBV7-3 and TRBJ2-2; the D is unclear. The CDR3 has 13 residues. Germline CDR1 reads SGHTA; CDR2 reads FQGTGA. V lost 4 bases and J 6 bases, leaving 9 bases between the germline ends. The CDR3 is CASSSVGAGELFF. DNA for the CDR3: TGTGCCAGCAGCTCGGTGGGCGCCGGGGAGCTGTTTTTT.

As to this clonotype: At one of its ends the junction is not consistent with the germline gene, which may arise from a read error. The chain carries TRBV25-1 and TRBJ2-2; D call uncertain. Per the germline V gene, CDR1 is MGHDK and CDR2 is SYGVNS. The CDR3 has 15 residues. CDR3 DNA: TGTGTCAGCAGCCCACGAGTCCGGAGCACCGGGGAGCTGTTTTTT. Translation gives CVSSPRVRSTGELFF.

At least ten counts were recorded for this clonotype. The DNA for the CDR3 is TGTGCCATCAGTGAGTCGAACAGGGCAGCTAACTATGGCTACACCTTC. Its protein is CAISESNRAANYGYTF. V usage is TRBV10-3 and J usage is TRBJ1-2; D might be TRBD1 (6 bases). V lost 0 bases to trimming and J lost 0 bases, with 11 bases between them. The germline V gene has CDR1 ENHRY and CDR2 SYGVKD. The CDR3 is made up of 16 amino acids.

This clonotype was seen ten or more times. The CDR3 here is CSAKKSGSSYNEQFF. As DNA, the CDR3 is TGCAGTGCTAAGAAGAGCGGGAGCTCCTACAATGAGCAGTTCTTC. The V and J genes are TRBV20-1 and TRBJ2-1; 8 bases line up with TRBD2. The CDR3 sequence is 15 residues long. Germline CDR1 is DFQATT and CDR2 is SNEGSKA (reference sequence). V dropped 4 bases and J dropped 0; count of bases not matched to a gene: 5.

In its sample, this clonotype was seen many times. This chain links TRBV29-1 with TRBJ1-3; D unresolved. The CDR3 covers 12 residues. The V and J ends lost 5 bases and 2 bases respectively, with 7 bases between them. In germline, CDR1 is SQVTM, CDR2 ANQGSEA. CDR3 DNA sequence: TGCAGCGTTTTGAGCCCTGGAAACACCATATATTTT. Residues: CSVLSPGNTIYF.

This clonotype was seen only a few times. The chain has TRBV7-6 and TRBJ2-1; maybe TRBD1 (5 bases). From germline, CDR1 is SGHVS and CDR2 FNYEAQ. The CDR3 runs 13 residues. Trimming cost V 5 bases and J 5 bases, with 10 bases left between them. In DNA, the CDR3 is TGTGCCAGCAGCCCAGGGCCTAACAATGAGCAGTTCTTC. Protein sequence: CASSPGPNNEQFF.

The chain couples TRBV4-1 to TRBJ1-1; possibly TRBD1 for D (5 bases). Deletions cut 3 bases from V and 3 bases from J, with 17 bases between. Germline values: CDR1 MGHRA, CDR2 YSYEKL. The CDR3 totals 16 residues. The CDR3 DNA is TGCGCCAGCAGCCAGCCCGGGACGGTGAAGGACACTGAAGCTTTCTTT. Translation gives CASSQPGTVKDTEAFF.